These 20 T cell receptor beta chains share one sample of origin, sequenced in a study of blood T cells in healthy people across ages. Next came a second PCR, run for about 7 to 12 cycles, which used a sample-barcoded 5' primer along with a J-beta primer mix. Using its own MiXCR run on the 5' RACE reads, TCRdb lists one record per CDR3 protein. The sample lists fewer than 950,000 distinct CDR3 sequences, about 53% occurring once. The material sequenced was blood. The receptors were gathered from a man older than 75 in good health.

Comments on this clonotype: Sequence at one end of the junction differs from germline and may be a read error. The rearrangement links TRBV3-1 to TRBJ1-1; D is unclear. From germline, CDR1 is LGHDT and CDR2 YNNKEL (reference sequence). This CDR3 region has 13 residues. CDR3 sequence reads: CTSRTLSNTEAFF. In DNA form, the CDR3 reads TGTACCAGCCGGACCTTGTCGAACACTGAAGCTTTCTTT. The complete variable domain, with remaining parts taken from reference TRBV3-1 and TRBJ1-1, reads DTAVSQTPKYLVTQMGNDKSIKCEQNLGHDTMYWYKQDSKKFLKIMFSYNNKELIINETVPNRFSPKSPDKAHLNLHINSLELGDSAVYFCTSRTLSNTEAFFGQGTRLTVV.

The chain couples TRBV14 to TRBJ2-7, with 9 bases lining up with TRBD2. The CDR3 is 15 residues long. Looked up from germline, CDR1 is SGHDN and CDR2 is FVKESK. V lost 1 base to trimming and J lost 4 bases; unmatched junction nucleotides: 5. CDR3 bases: TGTGCCAGCAGCCAAGCCCACCTAGCGGGATACGAGCAGTACTTC. Translating it yields CASSQAHLAGYEQYF.

V and J are TRBV27 and TRBJ2-1; TRBD2 agrees at 8 bases. CDR1 is MNHEY, CDR2 SMNVEV, per germline (reference sequence). V was clipped by 5 bases and J by 5 bases; unmatched bases: 11. There are 16 residues in the CDR3. Here the CDR3 DNA reads TGTGCCAGCAGTCCCCTGGCTAGCGGGCATCACAATGAGCAGTTCTTC. Encoded protein: CASSPLASGHHNEQFF.

The CDR3 region is CASSRGTGWNSPLHF. The CDR3 nucleotides are TGTGCCAGCAGCCGGGGGACAGGCTGGAATTCACCCCTCCACTTT. The chain carries TRBV3-1 and TRBJ1-6; 8 bases are shared with TRBD1. Germline loops: CDR1 LGHDT, CDR2 YNNKEL (reference sequence). The CDR3 runs to 15 residues. Trimming removed 4 bases from V and 7 bases from J; junction bases left unmatched: 6. Together with reference TRBV3-1 and TRBJ1-6, the CDR3 gives the full variable domain: DTAVSQTPKYLVTQMGNDKSIKCEQNLGHDTMYWYKQDSKKFLKIMFSYNNKELIINETVPNRFSPKSPDKAHLNLHINSLELGDSAVYFCASSRGTGWNSPLHFGNGTRLTVT.

The chain joins TRBV2 to TRBJ2-7; TRBD2 might be the D (6 bases). Trimming cost V 10 bases and J 7 bases, with 23 bases left between them. Looked up from germline, CDR1 is SNHLY and CDR2 is FYNNEI. The length of the CDR3 is 14 residues. The CDR3 DNA is TGTGCCAACTCTGGGACTCTCTCCTACAATGAGCAGTACTTC. It encodes CANSGTLSYNEQYF.

The chain has TRBV12-3 or TRBV12-4 and TRBJ1-4, with D possibly matching TRBD1 (5 bases). This CDR3 has 15 amino acids. V lost 6 bases and J lost 11, with 22 bases in between. CDR3 in DNA: TGTGCCAGCAGCCAGACCGGGGCCCGGACGGAGAAACTGTTTTTT. It codes for CASSQTGARTEKLFF.

V and J are TRBV5-1 and TRBJ2-1; TRBD2 matches 16 bases. Germline CDR1 and CDR2: SGHRS and YFSETQ. V was pared by 4 bases and J by 8 bases, with 9 bases of the junction left unmatched. This CDR3 comprises 17 residues. The CDR3 DNA follows: TGCGCCAGCAGCAGGGGACTAGCGGGAGGGGTAATAGATGAGCAGTTCTTC. Translated: CASSRGLAGGVIDEQFF.

This chain connects TRBV29-1 to TRBJ1-2, with a weak D call TRBD1 (6 bases). Germline CDR1 is SQVTM and CDR2 is ANQGSEA. Trimming took off 7 bases at V and 2 bases at J, with 14 bases between the two ends. The CDR3 has 13 residues. Written as DNA, the CDR3 is TGCAGCGCCTCGACAGGAAAAAACTATGGCTACACCTTC. This sequence encodes CSASTGKNYGYTF.

This clonotype has ten or more counts. The CDR3 region has the DNA TGTGCCAGCAGTGAGCGGGAATCTGGGGCCAACGTCCTGACTTTC. It is translated as CASSERESGANVLTF. The gene calls are TRBV2 and TRBJ2-6; TRBD2 is a possible D gene (6 bases). CDR1 and CDR2 from the germline V gene are SNHLY and FYNNEI. This CDR3 spans 15 amino acids. The V end lost 3 bases, the J end lost 1 base, and 7 bases lay between the germline ends.

The gene calls are TRBV6-5 and TRBJ1-2; a weak D match, TRBD1 (6 bases). The CDR3 covers 18 residues. Trimming removed 0 bases from V and 6 bases from J, with 23 bases in between. Germline CDR1 MNHEY, CDR2 SVGAGI. CDR3 DNA: TGTGCCAGCAGTTACTCGAGTTTTTCGGGGCAGGGGATTAATGGCTACACCTTC. It encodes CASSYSSFSGQGINGYTF.

CDR3 nucleotide sequence: TGCAGTGCAAACAGGGATCGCTACGAGCAGTACTTC. This encodes CSANRDRYEQYF. The V and J genes are TRBV20-1 and TRBJ2-7; a weak D match, TRBD1 (6 bases). This CDR3 spans 12 amino acids. Per germline, CDR1 DFQATT and CDR2 SNEGSKA (reference sequence). V lost 6 bases and J lost 3, with 12 bases in between.

The V and J genes are TRBV10-3 and TRBJ2-3, with 13 bases lining up with TRBD2. J lost 14 bases, V lost 6 bases, and 14 bases had no gene match. The CDR3 is 15 amino acids. Germline CDR1 ENHRY, CDR2 SYGVKD. CDR3 in amino acids: CAISPTSGRDRYAYF. In DNA form, the CDR3 reads TGTGCCATCAGCCCCACTAGCGGGAGGGATAGATACGCGTATTTT.

The chain couples TRBV10-3 to TRBJ2-7; D perhaps matches TRBD2 (7 bases). The CDR3 contains 14 residues. Germline-derived CDR1 and CDR2 are ENHRY and SYGVKD. This CDR3 is CAIRGGRVSYEQYF. DNA of the CDR3: TGTGCAATCCGCGGGGGCCGCGTTTCCTACGAGCAGTACTTC.

This clonotype was counted only a few times. As DNA, the CDR3 is TGTGCCAGCAGTTATTCAACAGGACTAGTTATGGAGCAGTACTTC. It yields the protein CASSYSTGLVMEQYF. The gene calls are TRBV6-5 and TRBJ2-5; TRBD2 agrees at 7 bases. V dropped 3 bases and J dropped 11; count of bases not matched to a gene: 15. Germline V lookup: CDR1 MNHEY, CDR2 SVGAGI. This CDR3 comprises 15 residues.

The chain joins TRBV5-1 to TRBJ2-7; possibly TRBD2 for D (6 bases). Germline CDR1 is SGHRS and CDR2 is YFSETQ. The ends were cut back, 6 bases at V and 0 bases at J, with 16 bases in the middle. The CDR3 loop spans 15 amino acids. CDR3 amino acids: CASTSGGVPSYEQYF. CDR3 nucleotides: TGCGCCAGCACTTCCGGCGGGGTCCCCTCCTACGAGCAGTACTTC.

This clonotype was seen a handful of times. The rearrangement uses TRBV19 and TRBJ2-3; 7 bases map to TRBD2. The junction had 10 bases not matched to a gene; V was cut back by 8 bases and J by 2 bases. This CDR3 comprises 15 residues. Germline loops: CDR1 LNHDA, CDR2 SQIVND (reference sequence). The CDR3 spells CASGGERGPTDTQYF. The CDR3 DNA reads as TGTGCCAGTGGGGGGGAGAGAGGCCCCACAGATACGCAGTATTTT.

The genes are TRBV7-2 and TRBJ2-4; D possibly corresponds to TRBD1 (5 bases). Trimming stripped 1 base from V and 15 bases from J, with 19 bases between. The germline CDR1 and CDR2 sequences are SGHTA and FQGNSA. This CDR3 spans 14 amino acids. The CDR3: CASSLEGPSTSVYF. CDR3 DNA: TGTGCCAGCAGCTTAGAGGGGCCCTCTACGAGCGTGTACTTC.

The chain couples TRBV3-1 to TRBJ2-5; D is possibly TRBD1 or TRBD2 (5 bases each). CDR1 is LGHDT and CDR2 is YNNKEL in the germline V gene (reference sequence). Trimming left V 4 bases short and J 1 base short, with 13 bases between. CDR3 length: 15 residues. CDR3 DNA sequence: TGTGCCAGCAGCCCACCGGGACGCCCCCAAGAGACCCAGTACTTC. Translated, it gives CASSPPGRPQETQYF.

This clonotype was seen a few times. V is TRBV12-3 or TRBV12-4 and J is TRBJ1-4; 9 nucleotides align to TRBD1. Trimming removed 5 bases from V and 11 bases from J; junction bases left unmatched: 15. This CDR3 is built from 16 residues. The chain's CDR3 is CASSPGQGVATPKLFF. For the CDR3, the DNA is TGTGCCAGCAGTCCGGGACAGGGCGTTGCAACCCCCAAACTGTTTTTT.

This clonotype was counted only a few times. The gene calls are TRBV6-6 and TRBJ2-7, with TRBD1 matching 8 bases. Germline CDR1 reads MNHNY; CDR2 reads SVGAGI (reference sequence). The CDR3 is made up of 14 amino acids. Trimming at V came to 0 bases and at J to 3 bases, leaving 1 base not matched to a gene. CDR3 region: CASSYSGQGYEQYF. CDR3 nucleotides: TGTGCCAGCAGTTACTCCGGACAGGGCTACGAGCAGTACTTC.